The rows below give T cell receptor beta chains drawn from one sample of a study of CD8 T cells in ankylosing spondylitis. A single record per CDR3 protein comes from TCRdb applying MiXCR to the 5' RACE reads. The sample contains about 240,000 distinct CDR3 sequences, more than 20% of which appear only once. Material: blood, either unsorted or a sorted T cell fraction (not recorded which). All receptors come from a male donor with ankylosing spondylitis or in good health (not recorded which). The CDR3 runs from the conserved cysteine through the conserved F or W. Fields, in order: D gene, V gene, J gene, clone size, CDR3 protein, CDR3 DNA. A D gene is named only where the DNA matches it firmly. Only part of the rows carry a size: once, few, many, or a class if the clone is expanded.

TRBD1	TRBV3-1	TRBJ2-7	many	CASSLTGTGGSYEQYF	TGTGCCAGCAGCCTCACCGGGACAGGGGGCAGCTACGAGCAGTACTTC
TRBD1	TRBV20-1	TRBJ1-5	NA	CSASRTGDNQPQHF	TGCAGTGCTAGTAGGACAGGGGATAATCAGCCCCAGCATTTT
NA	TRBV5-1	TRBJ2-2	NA	CATGIMDLTGELFF	TGCGCCACGGGGATAATGGACCTCACCGGGGAGCTGTTTTTT
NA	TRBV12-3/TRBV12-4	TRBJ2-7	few	CASSTGGRNEQYF	TGTGCCAGCAGCACGGGGGGCAGGAACGAGCAGTACTTC
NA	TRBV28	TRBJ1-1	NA	CASSLGRAGGTEAFF	TGTGCCAGCAGTTTGGGCCGAGCAGGTGGCACTGAAGCTTTCTTT
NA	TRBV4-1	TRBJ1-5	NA	CASSQEKGPGDPQHF	TGCGCCAGCAGCCAAGAAAAGGGGCCCGGCGATCCCCAGCATTTT
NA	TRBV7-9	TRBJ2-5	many	CASSLWAGASTETQYF	TGTGCCAGCAGCCTATGGGCGGGGGCTTCAACAGAGACCCAGTACTTC
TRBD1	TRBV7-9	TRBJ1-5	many	CASSFGTGGGNQPQHF	TGTGCCAGCAGCTTTGGGACAGGGGGCGGCAATCAGCCCCAGCATTTT
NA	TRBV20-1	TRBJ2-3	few	CSAELRPRAADTQYF	TGCAGTGCGGAGCTAAGGCCCCGGGCCGCAGATACGCAGTATTTT
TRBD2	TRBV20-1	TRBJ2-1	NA	CSARDPAGVYNEQFF	TGCAGTGCTAGAGATCCAGCGGGGGTGTACAATGAGCAGTTCTTC
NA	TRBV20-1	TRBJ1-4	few	CSARAGDEKLFF	TGCAGTGCTCGTGCGGGGGATGAAAAACTGTTTTTT
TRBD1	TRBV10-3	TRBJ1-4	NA	CAISEGQGREKLFF	TGTGCCATCAGTGAGGGACAGGGAAGAGAAAAACTGTTTTTT
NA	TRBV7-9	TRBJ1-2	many	CASSQPRVPAYGYTF	TGTGCCAGCAGCCAACCCAGGGTACCGGCCTATGGCTACACCTTC
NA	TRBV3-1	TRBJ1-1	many	CASSQGRATEAFF	TGTGCCAGCAGCCAGGGCAGGGCCACTGAAGCTTTCTTT